These 30 T cell receptor beta chains were sequenced from one sample in a study of radiation and T cells in renal cell carcinoma. Regarding time point: baseline pretreatment blood. Treatment of the sample: 15 Gy SBRT to primary tumor, nephrectomy 4 weeks later. Profiled with immunoSEQ multiplex PCR; TCRdb holds only in-frame clones, not every one. The sample has tens of thousands of clones; 70% to 85% are singletons. The material was blood, obtained from a patient whose treatment included radiotherapy and nephrectomy. Receptor source: a man between 60 and 75 years old with renal cell carcinoma.

The V gene is TRBV6-5, the J gene TRBJ1-1, with D perhaps TRBD1 (6 bases). Germline CDR1 MNHEY, CDR2 SVGAGI. The CDR3 totals 13 residues. The V end lost 8 bases, the J end lost 2 bases, and 12 bases lay between the germline ends. CDR3 DNA sequence: TGTGCCAGCGAGAGGGGGGTTAACACTGAAGCTTTCTTT. This translates into CASERGVNTEAFF.

V is TRBV10-3 and J is TRBJ2-2; D not resolved. This CDR3 comprises 15 residues. Trimming pared 0 bases from V and 3 bases from J, leaving 8 bases between. Germline CDR1 ENHRY, CDR2 SYGVKD. CDR3 sequence (DNA): TGTGCCATCAGTGAGTCTAGGTCCGACACCGGGGAGCTGTTTTTT. Protein sequence: CAISESRSDTGELFF.

The chain has TRBV7-9 and TRBJ2-1; D may be TRBD2 (5 bases). Germline V gene lookup returns CDR1 SEHNR and CDR2 FQNEAQ (reference sequence). The CDR3 loop spans 15 amino acids. Trimming removed 5 bases from V and 1 base from J, with 12 bases in between. The CDR3 is CASSGSAGSYNEQFF. Here the CDR3 DNA reads TGTGCCAGCAGCGGATCGGCGGGTTCCTACAATGAGCAGTTCTTC. The variable domain in full, completed from reference TRBV7-9 and TRBJ2-1, reads DTGVSQNPRHKITKRGQNVTFRCDPISEHNRLYWYRQTLGQGPEFLTYFQNEAQLEKSRLLSDRFSAERPKGSFSTLEIQRTEQGDSAMYLCASSGSAGSYNEQFFGPGTRLTVL.

The rearrangement uses TRBV19 and TRBJ2-3; 10 bases map to TRBD2. The CDR3 sequence is 17 residues long. V lost 3 bases, J lost 4 bases, and 10 bases stayed unmatched. CDR1 and CDR2 (germline): LNHDA, SQIVND (reference sequence). CDR3 region: CASSMNLAGVRPDTQYF. CDR3 nucleotides: TGTGCCAGTAGTATGAATCTAGCGGGAGTGAGGCCAGATACGCAGTATTTT. The entire variable domain, with the rest obtained from reference TRBV19 and TRBJ2-3, is as follows: DGGITQSPKYLFRKEGQNVTLSCEQNLNHDAMYWYRQDPGQGLRLIYYSQIVNDFQKGDIAEGYSVSREKKESFPLTVTSAQKNPTAFYLCASSMNLAGVRPDTQYFGPGTRLTVL.

This sequence joins TRBV2 and TRBJ1-1; possible D gene TRBD1, 6 bases. Between the trimmed V and J ends, which lost 8 bases and 4 bases, there was a span of 17 bases. The germline gives CDR1 SNHLY, CDR2 FYNNEI. The CDR3 is 14 amino acids. In DNA, the CDR3 is TGTGCCAGCCGGATAAACAGGGATATCACTGAAGCTTTCTTT. As protein: CASRINRDITEAFF.

This clone was observed once. The chain carries TRBV6-5 and TRBJ2-1; tentative D call: TRBD2 (6 bases). Trimming removed 0 bases from V and 5 bases from J, with 14 bases in between. Germline V CDR1 and CDR2: MNHEY, SVGAGI. CDR3 size: 16 residues. Here the CDR3 DNA reads TGTGCCAGCAGTTACTCGTACGGGAGTGGGCACAATGAGCAGTTCTTC. The encoded protein is CASSYSYGSGHNEQFF.

The chain uses TRBV5-1 and TRBJ2-1; TRBD2 matches at 14 bases. The germline gives CDR1 SGHRS, CDR2 YFSETQ. The ends lost 3 bases at V and 6 bases at J; junction bases unmatched: 8. There are 17 residues in the CDR3. The CDR3 here is CASSSNSGTSGSNEQFF. CDR3 in DNA: TGCGCCAGCAGCTCCAACTCCGGGACTAGCGGGAGCAATGAGCAGTTCTTC.

The CDR3 DNA is TGTGCCAGCAGCTTAGGTACGGGAAACACCATATATTTT. Protein: CASSLGTGNTIYF. The chain has TRBV11-3 and TRBJ1-3, with unresolved D. Trimming stripped 1 base from V and 4 bases from J, with 5 bases between. This CDR3 has 13 residues. CDR1 and CDR2 (germline): SGHNT, YENEEA.

V is TRBV10-3 and J is TRBJ2-7, with 9 bases identical to TRBD1. Trimming cost V 9 bases and J 7 bases; bases outside gene matches: 10. The CDR3 length is 13 residues. Germline V gives CDR1 ENHRY, CDR2 SYGVKD. CDR3 protein: CAITGGQGSEQYF. The CDR3 nucleotides are TGTGCCATAACTGGAGGACAGGGGTCGGAGCAGTACTTC.

The chain uses TRBV19 and TRBJ1-5; 10 positions match TRBD1. This CDR3 is 17 amino acids long. CDR1 is LNHDA, CDR2 SQIVND, per germline (reference sequence). V lost 7 bases and J lost 1; bases outside the gene matches: 10. CDR3 coding DNA: TGTGCCAGTACCGTGGGGGACAGGGGTGAGAGCAATCAGCCCCAGCATTTT. Translated: CASTVGDRGESNQPQHF.

A few counts support this clone. CDR3 DNA: TGTGCCAGCAGAATACGAAACGGACTGTCGAGCTCCTACGAGCAGTACTTC. Amino acid sequence: CASRIRNGLSSSYEQYF. The J gene is TRBJ2-7, the V gene TRBV27; a possible D gene is TRBD2 (5 bases). The CDR3 extends over 17 amino acids. The germline V gene encodes CDR1 MNHEY and CDR2 SMNVEV (reference sequence). Between the trimmed V and J ends, which lost 6 bases and 0 bases, there was a span of 21 bases.

This chain connects TRBV19 to TRBJ2-5, with 8 bases that match TRBD2. CDR1 and CDR2 from the germline V gene are LNHDA and SQIVND (reference sequence). The CDR3 runs 13 residues. With 5 bases clipped from V and 2 bases from J, the junction kept 1 base outside the gene matches. Here the CDR3 reads CASSPSGQETQYF. The CDR3 DNA reads as TGTGCCAGTAGTCCTAGCGGGCAAGAGACCCAGTACTTC. Filled out from reference TRBV19 and TRBJ2-5, the complete variable domain reads DGGITQSPKYLFRKEGQNVTLSCEQNLNHDAMYWYRQDPGQGLRLIYYSQIVNDFQKGDIAEGYSVSREKKESFPLTVTSAQKNPTAFYLCASSPSGQETQYFGPGTRLLVL.

This sequence joins TRBV7-8 and TRBJ2-3; tentatively, D is TRBD2 (6 bases). V lost 3 bases and J lost 0, with 13 bases in between. From germline, CDR1 is SGHVS and CDR2 FQNEAQ. This CDR3 is 16 amino acids long. CDR3 region: CASSFPSAPSTDTQYF. The DNA of the CDR3 is TGTGCCAGCAGCTTCCCTAGCGCCCCGAGCACAGATACGCAGTATTTT.

The sample holds one count of this clone. The CDR3 nucleotides are TGTGCCAGCAGACAGGGGAACTACGAGCAGTACTTC. Encoded protein: CASRQGNYEQYF. This chain links TRBV10-3 with TRBJ2-7, with 8 bases fitting TRBD1. Trimming at V came to 10 bases and at J to 3 bases, leaving 5 bases not matched to a gene. CDR3 length: 12 amino acids. Germline CDR1 and CDR2: ENHRY and SYGVKD.

The CDR3 here is CASSFIDRVTEAFF. CDR3 sequence (DNA): TGTGCCAGCAGCTTTATCGACAGGGTCACTGAAGCTTTCTTT. This chain links TRBV7-9 with TRBJ1-1, with 7 bases fitting TRBD1. CDR3 size: 14 residues. V trimming: 3 bases; J trimming: 4 bases; junction bases outside the gene matches: 5. Per the germline V gene, CDR1 is SEHNR and CDR2 is FQNEAQ (reference sequence).

V and J are TRBV27 and TRBJ2-7, with D perhaps matching TRBD2 (5 bases). The germline CDR1 and CDR2 sequences are MNHEY and SMNVEV (reference sequence). This CDR3 contains 13 residues. V was clipped by 3 bases and J by 0 bases, with 6 bases between them. CDR3: CASSFRGSYEQYF. CDR3 in DNA: TGTGCCAGCAGTTTTCGGGGCTCCTACGAGCAGTACTTC.

The rearrangement links TRBV2 to TRBJ2-1, with TRBD1 matching 9 bases. CDR1 is SNHLY and CDR2 is FYNNEI in the germline V gene. The CDR3 sequence is 15 residues long. V shed 5 bases, J shed 2 bases, and the junction held 4 bases outside the gene matches. CDR3 DNA: TGTGCCAGCAGTCCGGGACAGGGTACCTACAATGAGCAGTTCTTC. The encoded protein is CASSPGQGTYNEQFF.

The rearrangement joins TRBV30 to TRBJ2-6, with 9 bases fitting TRBD2. V dropped 5 bases and J dropped 2; count of bases not matched to a gene: 1. Germline CDR1 is GTSNPN and CDR2 is SVGIG (reference sequence). The CDR3 extends over 14 amino acids. CDR3 region: CAWAGGTGANVLTF. DNA for the CDR3: TGTGCCTGGGCGGGAGGGACTGGGGCCAACGTCCTGACTTTC.

This clone was seen a few times. The chain is built from TRBV10-1 and TRBJ1-1, with D perhaps TRBD1 (5 bases). Germline V lookup: CDR1 WNHNN, CDR2 SYGVQD (reference sequence). This CDR3 has 14 residues. Deletions cut 0 bases from V and 4 bases from J, with 9 bases between. In DNA, the CDR3 is TGCGCCAGCAGTGAGTCGGGACGGGTCACTGAAGCTTTCTTT. It translates to CASSESGRVTEAFF.

V is TRBV13 and J is TRBJ2-7; the D call may be TRBD1 or TRBD2 (6 bases each). The CDR3 extends over 14 amino acids. Trimming took off 3 bases at V and 1 base at J, with 10 bases between the two ends. Germline V gene sequence: CDR1 PRHDT, CDR2 FYEKMQ (reference sequence). CDR3 region: CASSLGGRSYEQYF. The CDR3 bases are TGTGCCAGCAGCTTGGGGGGCCGATCCTACGAGCAGTACTTC.

The chain joins TRBV9 to TRBJ2-5; TRBD2 might be the D (5 bases). The CDR3 is 12 amino acids. Looked up from germline, CDR1 is SGDLS and CDR2 is YYNGEE. Deletions cut 0 bases from V and 5 bases from J, with 5 bases between. The CDR3 nucleotides are TGTGCCAGCAGCGTAGCGGGGGAGACCCAGTACTTC. The encoded protein is CASSVAGETQYF.

The J gene is TRBJ1-2, the V gene TRBV25-1; 7 bases align to TRBD1. Germline V gene sequence: CDR1 MGHDK, CDR2 SYGVNS. The CDR3 spans 12 residues. V was pared by 5 bases and J by 8 bases, with 5 bases of the junction left unmatched. The CDR3 region is CASSKGAGGYTF. Written as DNA, the CDR3 is TGTGCCAGCAGTAAGGGGGCGGGAGGCTACACCTTC.

This chain uses TRBV7-8 with TRBJ1-5; 8 bases are shared with TRBD1. This CDR3 is built from 16 residues. From germline, CDR1 is SGHVS and CDR2 FQNEAQ. J lost 1 base, V lost 5 bases, and 7 bases had no gene match. For the CDR3, the DNA is TGTGCCAGCAGCCCACGGACAGGGTCGAGCAATCAGCCCCAGCATTTT. This encodes CASSPRTGSSNQPQHF.

The chain links TRBV12-5 to TRBJ2-1; 7 bases are shared with TRBD2. Per germline, CDR1 LGHNT and CDR2 FRNRAP. Trimming removed 8 bases from V and 10 bases from J; junction bases left unmatched: 11. The CDR3 spans 13 residues. Here the CDR3 reads CASQQWEGSEQFF. CDR3 bases: TGTGCTAGTCAGCAGTGGGAGGGCTCAGAGCAGTTCTTC.

This sequence joins TRBV9 and TRBJ1-1, with D possibly being TRBD1 (6 bases). The CDR3 has 15 residues. Germline loops: CDR1 SGDLS, CDR2 YYNGEE. Trimming removed 0 bases from V and 1 base from J, with 10 bases in between. The CDR3 loop is CASSVGGGQNTEAFF. For the CDR3, the DNA is TGTGCCAGCAGCGTAGGAGGGGGGCAGAACACTGAAGCTTTCTTT.

The CDR3 here is CASSQAAGQILAKNIQYF. The CDR3 DNA follows: TGTGCCAGCAGCCAAGCAGCTGGACAGATTCTAGCCAAAAACATTCAGTACTTC. The V and J genes are TRBV14 and TRBJ2-4, with D perhaps matching TRBD1 (6 bases). Looked up from germline, CDR1 is SGHDN and CDR2 is FVKESK. Trimming shortened V by 1 base and J by 0 bases, and 16 bases separated the two germline ends. This CDR3 has 18 residues.

This clone was counted many times. The gene calls are TRBV7-9 and TRBJ1-3; 11 bases agree with TRBD1. Germline CDR1 and CDR2: SEHNR and FQNEAQ (reference sequence). There are 16 residues in the CDR3. Unmatched junction bases numbered 8, after V lost 7 bases and J lost 3 bases. The CDR3 DNA reads TGTGCCAGCACCTGGGTCGGGACAGGGGGTGGAAACACCATATATTTT. It encodes CASTWVGTGGGNTIYF.

The chain has TRBV5-6 and TRBJ2-3; D is ambiguous. The V end lost 4 bases, the J end lost 0 bases, and 18 bases lay between the germline ends. Per germline, CDR1 SGHDT and CDR2 YYEEEE. The CDR3 spans 17 residues. This chain's CDR3 is CASSPIDGDFSTDTQYF. For the CDR3, the DNA is TGTGCCAGCAGCCCGATAGACGGTGACTTCAGCACAGATACGCAGTATTTT. The full variable domain, rest sourced from reference TRBV5-6 and TRBJ2-3, is DAGVTQSPTHLIKTRGQQVTLRCSPKSGHDTVSWYQQALGQGPQFIFQYYEEEERQRGNFPDRFSGHQFPNYSSELNVNALLLGDSALYLCASSPIDGDFSTDTQYFGPGTRLTVL.

The chain combines TRBV4-1 with TRBJ2-7; either TRBD1 or TRBD2 may fit D (5 bases each). Germline V gene sequence: CDR1 MGHRA, CDR2 YSYEKL. The CDR3 runs 16 residues. V lost 1 base to trimming and J lost 3 bases, with 16 bases between them. This CDR3 reads CASSQGPGTSFYEQYF. The CDR3 coding sequence is TGCGCCAGCAGCCAAGGTCCGGGGACCTCCTTCTACGAGCAGTACTTC.

Here the CDR3 reads CASTGLGRSTDTQYF. In DNA form, the CDR3 reads TGTGCCAGTACCGGACTTGGCAGAAGCACAGATACGCAGTATTTT. The chain couples TRBV19 to TRBJ2-3; tentatively, D is TRBD2 (5 bases). V was pared by 7 bases and J by 0 bases, with 14 bases between. There are 15 residues in the CDR3. Germline-derived CDR1 and CDR2 are LNHDA and SQIVND (reference sequence).